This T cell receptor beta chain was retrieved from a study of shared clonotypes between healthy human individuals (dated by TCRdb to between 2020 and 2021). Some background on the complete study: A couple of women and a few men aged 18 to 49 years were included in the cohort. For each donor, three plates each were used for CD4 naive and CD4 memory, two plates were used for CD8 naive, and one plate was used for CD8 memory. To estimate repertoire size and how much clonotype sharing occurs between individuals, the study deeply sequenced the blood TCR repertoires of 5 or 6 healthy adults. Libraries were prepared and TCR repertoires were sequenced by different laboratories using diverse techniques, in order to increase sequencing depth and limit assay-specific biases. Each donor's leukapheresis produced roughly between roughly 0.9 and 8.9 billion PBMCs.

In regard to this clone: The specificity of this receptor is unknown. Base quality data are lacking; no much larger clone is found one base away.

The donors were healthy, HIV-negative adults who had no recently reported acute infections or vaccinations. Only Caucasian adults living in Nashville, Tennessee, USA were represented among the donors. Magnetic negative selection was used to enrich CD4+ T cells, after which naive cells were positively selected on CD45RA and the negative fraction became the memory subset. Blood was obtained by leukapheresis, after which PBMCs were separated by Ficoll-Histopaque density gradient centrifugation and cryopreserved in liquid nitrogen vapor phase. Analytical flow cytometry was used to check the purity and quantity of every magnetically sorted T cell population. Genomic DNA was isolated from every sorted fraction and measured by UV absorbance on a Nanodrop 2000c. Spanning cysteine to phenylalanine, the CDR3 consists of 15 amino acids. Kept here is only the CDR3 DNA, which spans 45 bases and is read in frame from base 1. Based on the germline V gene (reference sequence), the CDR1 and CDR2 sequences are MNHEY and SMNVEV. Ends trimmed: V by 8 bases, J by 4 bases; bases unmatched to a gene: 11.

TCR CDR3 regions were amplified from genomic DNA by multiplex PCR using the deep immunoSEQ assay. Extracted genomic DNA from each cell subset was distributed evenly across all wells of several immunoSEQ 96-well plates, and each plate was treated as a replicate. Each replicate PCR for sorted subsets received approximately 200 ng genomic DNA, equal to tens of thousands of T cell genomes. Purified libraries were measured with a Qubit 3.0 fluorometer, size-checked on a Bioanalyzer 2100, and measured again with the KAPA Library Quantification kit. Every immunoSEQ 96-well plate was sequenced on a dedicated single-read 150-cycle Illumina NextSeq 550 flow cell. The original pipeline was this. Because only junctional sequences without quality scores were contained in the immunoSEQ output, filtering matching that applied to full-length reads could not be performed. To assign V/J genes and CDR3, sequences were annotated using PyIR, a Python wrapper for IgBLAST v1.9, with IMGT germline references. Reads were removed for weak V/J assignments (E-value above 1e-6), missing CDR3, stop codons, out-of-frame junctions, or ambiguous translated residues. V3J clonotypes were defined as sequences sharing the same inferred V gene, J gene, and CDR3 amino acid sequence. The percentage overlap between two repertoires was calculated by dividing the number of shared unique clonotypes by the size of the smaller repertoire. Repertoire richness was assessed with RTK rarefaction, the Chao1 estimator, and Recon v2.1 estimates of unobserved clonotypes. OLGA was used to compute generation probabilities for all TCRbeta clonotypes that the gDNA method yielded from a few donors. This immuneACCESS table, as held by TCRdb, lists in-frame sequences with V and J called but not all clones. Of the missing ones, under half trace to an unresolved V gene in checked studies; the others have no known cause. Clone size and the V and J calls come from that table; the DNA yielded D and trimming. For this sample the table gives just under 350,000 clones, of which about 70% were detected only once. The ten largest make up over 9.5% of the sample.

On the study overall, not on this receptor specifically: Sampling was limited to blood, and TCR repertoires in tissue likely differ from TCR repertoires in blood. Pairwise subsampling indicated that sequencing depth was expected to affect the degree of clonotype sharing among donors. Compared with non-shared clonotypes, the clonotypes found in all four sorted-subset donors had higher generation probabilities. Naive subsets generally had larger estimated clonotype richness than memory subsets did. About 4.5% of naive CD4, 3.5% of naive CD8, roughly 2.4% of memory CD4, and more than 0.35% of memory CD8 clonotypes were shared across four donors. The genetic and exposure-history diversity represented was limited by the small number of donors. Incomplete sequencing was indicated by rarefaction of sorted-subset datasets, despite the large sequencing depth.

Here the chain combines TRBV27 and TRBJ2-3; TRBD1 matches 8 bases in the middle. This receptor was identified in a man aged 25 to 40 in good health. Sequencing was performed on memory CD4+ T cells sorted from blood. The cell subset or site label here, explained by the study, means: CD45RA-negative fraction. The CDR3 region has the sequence CASGGRTGPSDTQYF. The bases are TGTGCCAGCGGGGGGAGGACAGGGCCATCAGATACGCAGTATTTT.